These 20 T cell receptor beta chains came from one sample sequenced in a study of blood T cell repertoires in COVID-19. Profiling relied on immunoSEQ multiplex PCR, and the TCRdb table lists in-frame clones only, not all of them. The sample lists approximately 200,000 clones, 80% to 85% seen once, with around 3% in the top ten. What was sequenced was peripheral blood. The receptors here all came from a woman aged 25 to 39 who had recovered from COVID-19.

The chain carries TRBV30 and TRBJ2-2, with D hard to call. This CDR3 has 14 residues. Germline V gene lookup returns CDR1 GTSNPN and CDR2 SVGIG (reference sequence). V shed 1 base and J shed 0 bases, with 6 bases lying between them. CDR3 amino acids: CAWSGGTNTGELFF. CDR3 in DNA: TGTGCCTGGAGTGGAGGTACGAACACCGGGGAGCTGTTTTTT.

The CDR3 sequence: CASSPWTGEEQYF. The DNA of the CDR3 is TGTGCCAGCAGTCCTTGGACGGGGGAAGAGCAGTACTTC. The genes are TRBV6-5 and TRBJ2-7; TRBD2 might be the D (6 bases). The CDR3 is made up of 13 amino acids. The V end lost 5 bases, the J end lost 7 bases, and 15 bases lay between the germline ends. The V gene's germline CDR1 is MNHEY and CDR2 SVGAGI.

The gene calls are TRBV11-2 and TRBJ2-5; 9 bases are a match to TRBD1. CDR3 length: 15 amino acids. After removal of 6 bases from V and 0 bases from J, the junction contained 5 bases not matched to a gene. Germline CDR1 and CDR2: SGHAT and FQNNGV. The CDR3 here is CASRGQGSYQETQYF. CDR3 bases: TGTGCCAGCAGGGGACAGGGATCGTACCAAGAGACCCAGTACTTC.

The chain recombines TRBV29-1 with TRBJ2-1; D perhaps matches TRBD1 (6 bases). The CDR3 sequence is 15 residues long. The germline CDR1 and CDR2 sequences are SQVTM and ANQGSEA. V was cut by 0 bases and J by 0 bases, with 9 bases left in between. CDR3 coding DNA: TGCAGCGTTGAAGATCGAGGGGGCTCCTACAATGAGCAGTTCTTC. This encodes CSVEDRGGSYNEQFF.

The chain combines TRBV7-9 with TRBJ2-4; a weak D match, TRBD1 (6 bases). CDR1 is SEHNR and CDR2 is FQNEAQ in the germline V gene (reference sequence). Trimming cost V 3 bases and J 1 base, with 13 bases left between them. The CDR3 loop spans 16 amino acids. The CDR3 coding sequence is TGTGCCAGCAGCTTTAGTCCAGGGGCCGCCAAAAACATTCAGTACTTC. Translation: CASSFSPGAAKNIQYF.

The V and J genes are TRBV10-1 and TRBJ1-1; D may be TRBD1 (5 bases). Trimming took 0 bases from V and 7 from J, leaving 12 bases between them. The CDR3 has 14 amino acids. Germline CDR1 WNHNN, CDR2 SYGVQD (reference sequence). The DNA of the CDR3 is TGCGCCAGCAGTGAGTCAGGGGCTCAGGTTGAAGCTTTCTTT. It encodes CASSESGAQVEAFF.

The rearrangement uses TRBV19 and TRBJ2-7, with 8 positions matching TRBD2. Germline CDR1 is LNHDA and CDR2 is SQIVND (reference sequence). The CDR3 runs 14 residues. The ends lost 3 bases at V and 3 bases at J; junction bases unmatched: 4. The CDR3 DNA follows: TGTGCCAGTAGTATCGGCGGGAGGATCTACGAGCAGTACTTC. This gives the protein CASSIGGRIYEQYF.

The J gene is TRBJ1-2, the V gene TRBV12-3 or TRBV12-4, with D unresolved. Trimming pared 5 bases from V and 0 bases from J, leaving 7 bases between. There are 13 residues in the CDR3. The CDR3 DNA reads as TGTGCCAGCAGTCCTGAGTCTAACTATGGCTACACCTTC. It specifies CASSPESNYGYTF.

The J gene is TRBJ2-5, the V gene TRBV2; D gene uncertain. The germline V and J ends were trimmed by 3 bases and 7 bases, with 12 bases remaining between them. Germline V gives CDR1 SNHLY, CDR2 FYNNEI. There are 13 residues in the CDR3. CDR3 in DNA: TGTGCCAGCAGTGACGGCGGTGAAGGGACCCAGTACTTC. Protein: CASSDGGEGTQYF.

The gene calls are TRBV2 and TRBJ1-2, with D unresolved. With 3 bases removed from V and 2 bases from J, the gap between germline ends came to 10 bases. This CDR3 comprises 14 residues. CDR1 is SNHLY, CDR2 FYNNEI, per germline. The CDR3 spells CASSDWAGNYGYTF. The CDR3 bases are TGTGCCAGCAGTGATTGGGCGGGGAACTATGGCTACACCTTC.

As for this clone: The junction departs from germline at one end; a sequencing error may be responsible. This rearrangement joins TRBV7-3 to TRBJ1-6, with 8 nucleotides matching TRBD1. Germline assignment: CDR1 SGHTA and CDR2 FQGTGA. CDR3 length: 15 residues. CDR3 in amino acids: CASSITDRDNSPLHF. As DNA, the CDR3 is TGTGCCAGCAGCATAACGGACAGGGATAATTCACCCCTCCACTTT.

The V call is TRBV19, the J call TRBJ2-2, with TRBD1 matching over 9 bases. CDR1 LNHDA and CDR2 SQIVND come from the germline V gene (reference sequence). CDR3 size: 17 residues. V lost 8 bases and J lost 6; bases outside the gene matches: 16. The CDR3 sequence: CASRTIFRDRDAGELFF. Here the CDR3 DNA reads TGTGCCAGTCGAACCATCTTCCGGGACAGGGATGCCGGGGAGCTGTTTTTT.

The chain links TRBV2 to TRBJ2-7, with 9 bases that match TRBD2. With V trimmed by 6 bases and J by 6 bases, 12 bases remained unmatched. The V gene's germline CDR1 is SNHLY and CDR2 FYNNEI. The CDR3 extends over 15 amino acids. CDR3 DNA sequence: TGTGCCAGCAGGGGGGATAGCGGGAGAAGTCGCGAGCAGTACTTC. Its protein product is CASRGDSGRSREQYF.

The chain has TRBV4-1 and TRBJ1-2; 9 positions agree with TRBD1. Germline trimming cut 2 bases from V and 4 bases from J; bases unmatched to any gene: 8. The V gene's germline CDR1 is MGHRA and CDR2 YSYEKL. The CDR3 length is 16 residues. The CDR3 bases are TGCGCCAGCAGCCAACCGGGACAGGGTCCCATCTATGGCTACACCTTC. Residues: CASSQPGQGPIYGYTF.

The sample holds a few counts of this clone. CDR3 amino acids: CASSLLVVIDSPLHF. Here the CDR3 DNA reads TGTGCCAGCAGCTTACTTGTAGTAATTGATTCACCCCTCCACTTT. The chain uses TRBV7-3 and TRBJ1-6; D call uncertain. Between the trimmed V and J ends, which lost 2 bases and 8 bases, there was a span of 13 bases. There are 15 residues in the CDR3. Germline CDR1 reads SGHTA; CDR2 reads FQGTGA.

V usage is TRBV19 and J usage is TRBJ2-7, with D possibly matching TRBD1 (6 bases). Germline CDR1 is LNHDA and CDR2 is SQIVND (reference sequence). The CDR3 consists of 12 residues. The V end lost 8 bases, the J end lost 2 bases, and 10 bases lay between the germline ends. Written as DNA, the CDR3 is TGTGCCAGTGGAAGGACAGCCTACGAGCAGTACTTC. Its translation is CASGRTAYEQYF.

The rearrangement links TRBV7-9 to TRBJ1-1, with D perhaps matching TRBD1 (6 bases). CDR1 and CDR2 from the germline V gene are SEHNR and FQNEAQ (reference sequence). V was pared by 7 bases and J by 4 bases, with 13 bases between. The CDR3 runs 13 residues. The DNA of the CDR3 is TGTGCCAGCAAAGAAGGGGGGGGCACTGAAGCTTTCTTT. It encodes CASKEGGGTEAFF.

CDR3 amino acids: CASSFGQYSNQPQHF. CDR3 coding DNA: TGTGCCAGCAGCTTCGGACAGTATAGCAATCAGCCCCAGCATTTT. This chain links TRBV7-9 with TRBJ1-5, with D perhaps TRBD1 (6 bases). V lost 3 bases to trimming and J lost 0 bases, with 9 bases between them. This CDR3 has 15 residues. The V gene's germline CDR1 is SEHNR and CDR2 FQNEAQ (reference sequence).

V usage is TRBV18 and J usage is TRBJ2-7; TRBD2 agrees at 14 bases. Unmatched junction bases numbered 19, after V lost 4 bases and J lost 5 bases. The CDR3 contains 20 residues. In germline, CDR1 is KGHSH, CDR2 LQKENI. In DNA form, the CDR3 reads TGTGCCAGCTCACTGTCTCCGGGACTAGCGGGAGACCTATTCCCTAACGAGCAGTACTTC. It specifies CASSLSPGLAGDLFPNEQYF.

The V and J genes are TRBV4-1 and TRBJ2-7; a possible D gene is TRBD2 (6 bases). The length of the CDR3 is 18 residues. Trimming removed 1 base from V and 5 bases from J, with 24 bases in between. The germline V gene has CDR1 MGHRA and CDR2 YSYEKL. The CDR3 coding sequence is TGCGCCAGCAGCCAAGGTGGTAGCGGAGCCCTTACTCTCGACGAGCAGTACTTC. This gives the protein CASSQGGSGALTLDEQYF.